These 25 T cell receptor beta chains were all obtained from the same sample, sequenced in a study of cytomegalovirus exposure and HLA in healthy donors. 13 Jbeta primers and 60 Vbeta primers were used for the PCR. The data were produced by immunoSEQ multiplex PCR, yet TCRdb's version contains in-frame clones alone and is incomplete. The sample shows some 170,000 clones, approximately 79% of them seen only once. Sequencing was done on a sample of PBMCs. Receptors were obtained from a man aged 40-49 years in good health and CMV-seropositive.

V and J are TRBV19 and TRBJ2-5; 7 nucleotides line up with TRBD1. CDR3 length equals 13 residues. The ends lost 5 bases at V and 2 bases at J; junction bases unmatched: 2. Germline CDR1 and CDR2: LNHDA and SQIVND (reference sequence). The CDR3 here is CASSWGQQETQYF. The CDR3 DNA is TGTGCCAGTAGTTGGGGACAGCAAGAGACCCAGTACTTC.

The genes are TRBV28 and TRBJ2-2; D not certain. V was trimmed by 6 bases and J by 0 bases, leaving 8 bases between them. There are 14 residues in the CDR3. CDR1 is MDHEN, CDR2 SYDVKM, per germline. CDR3 coding DNA: TGTGCCAGCAGGTGGGCGTCGAACACCGGGGAGCTGTTTTTT. Translation gives CASRWASNTGELFF. The full variable domain, in which reference TRBV28 and TRBJ2-2 provide the parts outside the CDR3, is DVKVTQSSRYLVKRTGEKVFLECVQDMDHENMFWYRQDPGLGLRLIYFSYDVKMKEKGDIPEGYSVSREKKERFSLILESASTNQTSMYLCASRWASNTGELFFGEGSRLTVL.

The gene calls are TRBV6-4 and TRBJ2-3; 10 bases line up with TRBD2. This CDR3 is 13 amino acids long. With V trimmed by 5 bases and J by 6 bases, 2 bases remained unmatched. Germline CDR1 reads MRHNA; CDR2 reads SNTAGT. As DNA, the CDR3 is TGTGCCAGCAGTTTAGCGGGAGGTGATACGCAGTATTTT. This encodes CASSLAGGDTQYF.

In its sample, this clone was seen once. The chain employs TRBV11-2 and TRBJ2-7; 12 bases fit TRBD1. Germline trimming cut 5 bases from V and 7 bases from J; bases unmatched to any gene: 12. The length of the CDR3 is 16 residues. CDR1 is SGHAT, CDR2 FQNNGV, per germline. Written as DNA, the CDR3 is TGTGCCAGCAGCCCCACTTTGGGACAGGGGGCTGTTGAGCAGTACTTC. Translating gives CASSPTLGQGAVEQYF.

This clone was detected a few times. The V gene is TRBV19, the J gene TRBJ1-3; D remains unclear. The germline CDR1 and CDR2 sequences are LNHDA and SQIVND (reference sequence). The CDR3 contains 15 residues. Trimming took off 6 bases at V and 0 bases at J, with 12 bases between the two ends. CDR3 bases: TGTGCCAGTAGGGCCGGGCGGGGCTCTGGAAACACCATATATTTT. Translating gives CASRAGRGSGNTIYF.

The chain uses TRBV9 and TRBJ1-2; 7 nucleotides align to TRBD1. Per germline, CDR1 SGDLS and CDR2 YYNGEE. The junction had 8 bases not matched to a gene; V was cut back by 5 bases and J by 4 bases. The CDR3 runs 14 residues. CDR3 in DNA: TGTGCCAGCAGAGGGGGCGCAAACCCCTATGGCTACACCTTC. This translates into CASRGGANPYGYTF. The entire variable domain, with the rest obtained from reference TRBV9 and TRBJ1-2, is as follows: DSGVTQTPKHLITATGQRVTLRCSPRSGDLSVYWYQQSLDQGLQFLIQYYNGEERAKGNILERFSAQQFPDLHSELNLSSLELGDSALYFCASRGGANPYGYTFGSGTRLTVV.

The V call is TRBV5-1, the J call TRBJ2-5; 8 nucleotides agree with TRBD2. Germline CDR1 reads SGHRS; CDR2 reads YFSETQ. Germline trimming cut 0 bases from V and 4 bases from J; bases unmatched to any gene: 11. The CDR3 is 17 amino acids. Written as DNA, the CDR3 is TGCGCCAGCAGCTTGGCCATGCAAGCGGGAGTTAGAGAGACCCAGTACTTC. Residues: CASSLAMQAGVRETQYF.

This clone was seen a single time. The chain combines TRBV6-1 with TRBJ2-5, with 8 bases that match TRBD1. The J call may not be correct, given that the DNA end is closer to TRBJ2-7. Germline V gene sequence: CDR1 MNHNS, CDR2 SASEGT. The CDR3 is 13 residues long. CDR3 protein: CASNTGGLYEQYF. The CDR3 coding sequence is TGTGCCAGCAACACAGGGGGTCTCTACGAGCAGTACTTC.

The V and J genes are TRBV7-2 and TRBJ2-2; the D is unclear. The V end was cut by 2 bases, the J end by 4 bases, with 8 bases between. The CDR3 covers 14 residues. Germline V gene data show CDR1 as SGHTA and CDR2 as FQGNSA. This chain's CDR3 is CASSLHASTGELFF. The CDR3 nucleotides read TGTGCCAGCAGCTTACACGCGTCCACCGGGGAGCTGTTTTTT. Full variable domain (missing parts from reference TRBV7-2 and TRBJ2-2): GAGVSQSPSNKVTEKGKDVELRCDPISGHTALYWYRQSLGQGLEFLIYFQGNSAPDKSGLPSDRFSAERTGGSVSTLTIQRTQQEDSAVYLCASSLHASTGELFFGEGSRLTVL.

The count of this clone is one. The J gene is TRBJ2-3, the V gene TRBV19; D is undetermined. Germline values: CDR1 LNHDA, CDR2 SQIVND (reference sequence). The CDR3 sequence is 16 residues long. Trimming removed 1 base at V and 2 bases at J, with 13 bases between. The CDR3 DNA sequence: TGTGCCAGTAGTATAGGGGCGCTACCATACACAGATACGCAGTATTTT. Translating it yields CASSIGALPYTDTQYF.

This chain links TRBV5-1 with TRBJ2-7, with 7 positions matching TRBD1. CDR1 and CDR2 from the germline V gene are SGHRS and YFSETQ. The V segment lost 4 bases and the J segment 4 bases; nucleotides outside the gene matches: 17. The CDR3 runs 17 residues. CDR3 in amino acids: CASSPTGTAESKYEQYF. CDR3 DNA: TGCGCCAGCAGCCCGACCGGGACAGCCGAGTCCAAATACGAGCAGTACTTC.

The chain joins TRBV19 to TRBJ2-5; 12 nucleotides align to TRBD1. The end of the DNA aligns better with TRBJ2-7, so the J call may be wrong. CDR3 length: 14 amino acids. Germline V gene data show CDR1 as LNHDA and CDR2 as SQIVND (reference sequence). The CDR3 is CASRGQGAIYEQYF. The CDR3, as DNA: TGTGCCAGTAGGGGACAGGGGGCGATCTACGAGCAGTACTTC.

The count of this clone is one. V and J are TRBV19 and TRBJ1-1; 7 bases map to TRBD1. The CDR3 runs to 14 residues. Germline trimming cut 6 bases from V and 0 bases from J; bases unmatched to any gene: 4. CDR1 and CDR2 (germline): LNHDA, SQIVND (reference sequence). The CDR3 loop is CASSQGQLNTEAFF. The CDR3, as DNA: TGTGCCAGTAGCCAGGGACAGCTGAACACTGAAGCTTTCTTT.

The CDR3 spells CASTYPPGRDTQNCTDTQYF. CDR3 nucleotide sequence: TGCGCCAGCACCTACCCCCCCGGGAGAGATACCCAGAATTGCACAGATACGCAGTATTTT. The chain has TRBV5-1 and TRBJ2-3; D possibly corresponds to TRBD2 (6 bases). The CDR3 has 20 amino acids. Germline loops: CDR1 SGHRS, CDR2 YFSETQ. Between the trimmed V and J ends, which lost 6 bases and 1 base, there was a span of 30 bases.

The chain is built from TRBV7-9 and TRBJ1-2; D uncertain. Looked up from germline, CDR1 is SEHNR and CDR2 is FQNEAQ (reference sequence). The CDR3 is 14 residues long. V was shortened by 3 bases and J by 4 bases, with 12 bases between the two germline ends. In DNA form, the CDR3 reads TGTGCCAGCAGCTTGTCGGGGATCTTCTATGGCTACACCTTC. This codes for CASSLSGIFYGYTF.

As DNA, the CDR3 is TGTGCCAGCAGTCACAACTACGAGCAGTACTTC. This translates into CASSHNYEQYF. This chain links TRBV28 with TRBJ2-7; D is ambiguous. CDR1 is MDHEN and CDR2 is SYDVKM in the germline V gene. CDR3 size: 11 residues. Trimming took off 5 bases at V and 3 bases at J, with 5 bases between the two ends.

This sequence joins TRBV5-4 and TRBJ1-4; D is unclear. The CDR3 contains 17 residues. CDR1 SGHNT and CDR2 YYREEE come from the germline V gene (reference sequence). V lost 0 bases and J lost 5, with 17 bases in between. CDR3 nucleotides: TGTGCCAGCAGCTTGGGGGTGACGACCGGAGAGAATGAAAAACTGTTTTTT. Translating gives CASSLGVTTGENEKLFF. The full variable domain, in which reference TRBV5-4 and TRBJ1-4 provide the parts outside the CDR3, is ETGVTQSPTHLIKTRGQQVTLRCSSQSGHNTVSWYQQALGQGPQFIFQYYREEENGRGNFPPRFSGLQFPNYSSELNVNALELDDSALYLCASSLGVTTGENEKLFFGSGTQLSVL.

The rearrangement joins TRBV11-3 to TRBJ2-2; 10 bases match TRBD1. The CDR3 sequence is 15 residues long. CDR1 is SGHNT and CDR2 is YENEEA in the germline V gene. Trimming removed 5 bases from V and 1 base from J; junction bases left unmatched: 1. As DNA, the CDR3 is TGTGCCAGCAGCGGGGACAGGGGGAACACCGGGGAGCTGTTTTTT. Amino acid sequence: CASSGDRGNTGELFF.

CDR3 nucleotide sequence: TGTGCCAGCAGCTTAAAAGTGGACAGCTTAAATGAAAAACTGTTTTTT. Translation: CASSLKVDSLNEKLFF. The rearrangement links TRBV7-6 to TRBJ1-4; a possible D gene is TRBD1 (6 bases). Germline-derived CDR1 and CDR2 are SGHVS and FNYEAQ. The CDR3 is made up of 16 amino acids. Between the trimmed V and J ends, which lost 2 bases and 5 bases, there was a span of 15 bases.

The V gene is TRBV18, the J gene TRBJ1-3; D is possibly TRBD1 (6 bases). Per the germline V gene, CDR1 is KGHSH and CDR2 is LQKENI. The CDR3 totals 18 residues. V shed 2 bases and J shed 3 bases, with 20 bases lying between them. The DNA for the CDR3 is TGTGCCAGCTCACCAATCTTCCTACAGGGTATAGATGGAAACACCATATATTTT. This sequence encodes CASSPIFLQGIDGNTIYF.

The gene calls are TRBV19 and TRBJ1-4; TRBD1 might be the D (6 bases). CDR3 length equals 16 residues. Germline lookup yields CDR1 LNHDA and CDR2 SQIVND (reference sequence). V shed 7 bases and J shed 5 bases, with 20 bases lying between them. The CDR3: CASTSPRGGLNEKLFF. The CDR3 DNA is TGTGCCAGTACTTCCCCTCGGGGGGGGCTGAATGAAAAACTGTTTTTT.

CDR3 sequence (DNA): TGCGCCAGCGGCATACAGGGGGAAGAGACCCAGTACTTC. Translated, it gives CASGIQGEETQYF. The rearrangement links TRBV5-1 to TRBJ2-5, with 8 bases lining up with TRBD1. The ends lost 7 bases at V and 3 bases at J; junction bases unmatched: 5. In germline, CDR1 is SGHRS, CDR2 YFSETQ. The CDR3 covers 13 residues.

The genes are TRBV25-1 and TRBJ2-6, with 7 positions matching TRBD1. CDR1 is MGHDK, CDR2 SYGVNS, per germline. The CDR3 covers 17 residues. V lost 3 bases and J lost 1; bases outside the gene matches: 6. CDR3 in amino acids: CASSDPQQGSGANVLTF. CDR3 nucleotide sequence: TGTGCCAGCAGTGATCCTCAACAGGGGTCTGGGGCCAACGTCCTGACTTTC.

The CDR3 nucleotides are TGTGCCAGCAGTTACTCGACCGGACAGTCCCACGAGCAGTACTTC. It encodes CASSYSTGQSHEQYF. The rearrangement uses TRBV6-5 and TRBJ2-7; the D gene is possibly TRBD1 (6 bases). CDR3 length: 15 residues. The germline V gene encodes CDR1 MNHEY and CDR2 SVGAGI. Trimming stripped 0 bases from V and 5 bases from J, with 14 bases between.

This clone turned up a few times. This sequence joins TRBV4-1 and TRBJ1-2, with 9 positions matching TRBD1. Germline-derived CDR1 and CDR2 are MGHRA and YSYEKL. This CDR3 has 16 amino acids. V shed 1 base, J shed 4 bases, and the junction held 7 bases outside the gene matches. The CDR3 sequence is CASSQVGTGFGYGYTF. In DNA, the CDR3 is TGCGCCAGCAGCCAAGTAGGGACAGGGTTTGGCTATGGCTACACCTTC.